Following are 31 T cell receptor beta chains from one sample sequenced in a study of cytomegalovirus exposure and HLA in healthy donors. It was with 60 Vbeta and 13 Jbeta primers that the PCR ran. Some clones are missing from TCRdb's copy, which holds only in-frame ones; the method was immunoSEQ multiplex PCR. The sample carries about 91,000 clones, approximately 86% recorded once. The sequencing input was PBMCs. These TCRs come from a man aged 30 to 45 in good health and CMV-seropositive.

The CDR3 nucleotides read TGCGCCAGCAGCTTGGAGGGGGCCGGCACCGGGGAGCTGTTTTTT. Translated: CASSLEGAGTGELFF. V is TRBV5-1 and J is TRBJ2-2; 7 bases align to TRBD1. The germline V gene has CDR1 SGHRS and CDR2 YFSETQ. Trimming at V came to 0 bases and at J to 4 bases, leaving 3 bases not matched to a gene. CDR3 size: 15 residues.

This sequence joins TRBV28 and TRBJ2-7; 8 bases fit TRBD1. Germline assignment: CDR1 MDHEN and CDR2 SYDVKM. This CDR3 spans 15 amino acids. V lost 3 bases, J lost 2 bases, and 6 bases stayed unmatched. CDR3 sequence: CASSFRDRRTYEQYF. In nucleotides, the CDR3 is TGTGCCAGCAGTTTCCGGGACAGGAGAACCTACGAGCAGTACTTC.

The CDR3 loop reads CASSYRGLGTNTEAFF. The CDR3 region has the DNA TGTGCCAGCAGTTACCGGGGACTCGGGACGAACACTGAAGCTTTCTTT. This rearrangement joins TRBV28 to TRBJ1-1; D is perhaps TRBD1 (5 bases). CDR3 length: 16 amino acids. Germline assignment: CDR1 MDHEN and CDR2 SYDVKM. V was shortened by 4 bases and J by 1 base, with 16 bases between the two germline ends.

The chain recombines TRBV5-4 with TRBJ2-5; 7 nucleotides line up with TRBD1. V trimming: 1 base; J trimming: 4 bases; junction bases outside the gene matches: 7. The CDR3 length is 15 residues. Germline CDR1 is SGHNT and CDR2 is YYREEE (reference sequence). The CDR3 nucleotides read TGTGCCAGCAGCTTGCGAAGGGGGCGTATAGAGACCCAGTACTTC. Translating it yields CASSLRRGRIETQYF.

This clone was observed once. The chain has TRBV4-1 and TRBJ1-1; possibly TRBD1 for D (5 bases). Germline lookup yields CDR1 MGHRA and CDR2 YSYEKL. The CDR3 is made up of 17 amino acids. Between the trimmed V and J ends, which lost 6 bases and 5 bases, there was a span of 25 bases. The CDR3 is CASSVQAGVSLGTEAFF. DNA of the CDR3: TGCGCCAGCAGTGTTCAGGCGGGGGTTTCTTTGGGGACTGAAGCTTTCTTT.

This chain uses TRBV30 with TRBJ1-4, with 10 positions matching TRBD1. This CDR3 has 15 residues. Germline V gives CDR1 GTSNPN, CDR2 SVGIG (reference sequence). V was clipped by 3 bases and J by 7 bases; unmatched bases: 8. CDR3 nucleotides: TGTGCCTGGAGCGATAAGACAGGGGGCTTTGAAAAACTGTTTTTT. It specifies CAWSDKTGGFEKLFF.

The V call is TRBV28, the J call TRBJ1-6, with D possibly matching TRBD1 (5 bases). Between the trimmed V and J ends, which lost 3 bases and 8 bases, there was a span of 11 bases. The germline gives CDR1 MDHEN, CDR2 SYDVKM. The CDR3 has 14 residues. This CDR3 reads CASSFGRADSPLHF. As DNA, the CDR3 is TGTGCCAGCAGTTTCGGCAGGGCGGATTCACCCCTCCACTTT.

The genes are TRBV28 and TRBJ1-4; 11 bases match TRBD1. V was pared by 5 bases and J by 8 bases, with 7 bases of the junction left unmatched. CDR1 and CDR2 from the germline V gene are MDHEN and SYDVKM. The CDR3 is 15 amino acids. CDR3 nucleotides: TGTGCCAGCAGTCTCACGAGGGACAGGGGGGAAAAACTGTTTTTT. This encodes CASSLTRDRGEKLFF.

CDR3 nucleotides: TGTGCCAGCAGACCGTGGACAGAGAACTATGGCTACACCTTC. Protein sequence: CASRPWTENYGYTF. The chain has TRBV28 and TRBJ1-2; D perhaps matches TRBD1 (6 bases). CDR3 length equals 14 residues. Germline CDR1 MDHEN, CDR2 SYDVKM. Between the trimmed V and J ends, which lost 6 bases and 2 bases, there was a span of 13 bases.

This clone appeared once. The CDR3 DNA is TGTGCCAGCAGAGGGGGAACAGGACTCACCGGGGAGCTGTTTTTT. It codes for CASRGGTGLTGELFF. The chain links TRBV2 to TRBJ2-2; the D gene is possibly TRBD1 (6 bases). Trimming removed 6 bases at V and 4 bases at J, with 15 bases between. Germline V CDR1 and CDR2: SNHLY, FYNNEI. CDR3 size: 15 residues.

CDR3 region: CASSLPRGSSYNEQFF. The CDR3 bases are TGTGCCAGCAGCTTACCCCGCGGGAGCTCCTACAATGAGCAGTTCTTC. This rearrangement joins TRBV7-8 to TRBJ2-1; 7 bases agree with TRBD2. This CDR3 comprises 16 residues. V gave up 2 bases and J gave up 0 bases; unmatched junction bases: 4. Germline V gene lookup returns CDR1 SGHVS and CDR2 FQNEAQ.

V and J are TRBV5-6 and TRBJ2-1; D might be TRBD1 (6 bases). V lost 2 bases and J lost 2, with 11 bases in between. Germline V gene lookup returns CDR1 SGHDT and CDR2 YYEEEE. CDR3 length equals 15 residues. The CDR3 sequence is CASSFPAGAYNEQFF. CDR3 DNA: TGTGCCAGCAGCTTCCCGGCAGGGGCCTACAATGAGCAGTTCTTC. Together with reference TRBV5-6 and TRBJ2-1, the CDR3 gives the full variable domain: DAGVTQSPTHLIKTRGQQVTLRCSPKSGHDTVSWYQQALGQGPQFIFQYYEEEERQRGNFPDRFSGHQFPNYSSELNVNALLLGDSALYLCASSFPAGAYNEQFFGPGTRLTVL.

V usage is TRBV5-6 and J usage is TRBJ2-7, with TRBD1 matching over 9 bases. The germline CDR1 and CDR2 sequences are SGHDT and YYEEEE. The CDR3 is 16 residues long. The V and J ends lost 3 bases and 3 bases, in that order; junction bases with no gene match: 10. The CDR3 loop reads CASSSPDRGFVYEQYF. The CDR3, as DNA: TGTGCCAGCAGCTCGCCGGACAGGGGTTTTGTCTACGAGCAGTACTTC. The entire variable domain, with the rest obtained from reference TRBV5-6 and TRBJ2-7, is as follows: DAGVTQSPTHLIKTRGQQVTLRCSPKSGHDTVSWYQQALGQGPQFIFQYYEEEERQRGNFPDRFSGHQFPNYSSELNVNALLLGDSALYLCASSSPDRGFVYEQYFGPGTRLTVT.

This clone was seen a few times. V is TRBV11-2 and J is TRBJ2-1; no reliable D call. The CDR3 is 13 amino acids. Trimming stripped 4 bases from V and 10 bases from J, with 14 bases between. Germline assignment: CDR1 SGHAT and CDR2 FQNNGV. CDR3 nucleotide sequence: TGTGCCAGCAGCTCCCCTAATAGGCGGGAGCAGTTCTTC. Translated, it gives CASSSPNRREQFF.

V gene TRBV10-1 combines with J gene TRBJ2-1; 8 nucleotides match TRBD2. The CDR3 runs to 15 residues. V shed 5 bases, J shed 9 bases, and the junction held 12 bases outside the gene matches. Germline lookup yields CDR1 WNHNN and CDR2 SYGVQD (reference sequence). CDR3 in DNA: TGCGCCAGCAGTACTACGGGACTAGGAGGTGGTGAGCAGTTCTTC. Protein product: CASSTTGLGGGEQFF.

The gene calls are TRBV5-1 and TRBJ2-1; D might be TRBD2 (6 bases). The CDR3 contains 13 residues. V was shortened by 5 bases and J by 4 bases, with 10 bases between the two germline ends. Germline loops: CDR1 SGHRS, CDR2 YFSETQ. CDR3 DNA: TGCGCCAGCAGTCCTGGAGGGTACAATGAGCAGTTCTTC. It encodes CASSPGGYNEQFF.

Here the CDR3 reads CASSFAGSNDGYTF. For the CDR3, the DNA is TGCGCCAGCAGCTTTGCGGGCAGCAATGATGGCTACACCTTC. The J gene is TRBJ1-2, the V gene TRBV5-1; D not resolved. This CDR3 has 14 residues. CDR1 and CDR2 from the germline V gene are SGHRS and YFSETQ. Trimming left V 2 bases short and J 6 bases short, with 14 bases between.

CDR3 DNA: TGCGCCAGCAGCACCACTAGCGGGAGGGAAGGGGAGCTGTTTTTT. It is translated as CASSTTSGREGELFF. The chain couples TRBV5-1 to TRBJ2-2, with 13 nucleotides matching TRBD2. This CDR3 has 15 residues. Unmatched junction bases numbered 5, after V lost 4 bases and J lost 8 bases. Germline V gene lookup returns CDR1 SGHRS and CDR2 YFSETQ.

This sequence joins TRBV30 and TRBJ2-1; 7 nucleotides line up with TRBD1. The CDR3 length is 15 residues. The trim removed 2 bases at V and 3 bases at J, leaving 7 bases unmatched. Germline V gene data show CDR1 as GTSNPN and CDR2 as SVGIG (reference sequence). The CDR3 sequence is CAWSIAGTVYNEQFF. The DNA for the CDR3 is TGTGCCTGGAGTATCGCCGGGACAGTCTACAATGAGCAGTTCTTC.

This chain uses TRBV18 with TRBJ2-1, with a possible D match to TRBD1 (6 bases). The CDR3 extends over 15 amino acids. Trimming left V 5 bases short and J 0 bases short, with 11 bases between. The germline CDR1 and CDR2 sequences are KGHSH and LQKENI. The CDR3 region has the DNA TGTGCCAGCTCATACAGGGATAGCTCCTACAATGAGCAGTTCTTC. Translating gives CASSYRDSSYNEQFF.

This sequence joins TRBV4-1 and TRBJ1-5; maybe TRBD1 (5 bases). The germline V gene has CDR1 MGHRA and CDR2 YSYEKL. There are 16 residues in the CDR3. V was cut by 4 bases and J by 3 bases, with 16 bases left in between. CDR3 in DNA: TGCGCCAGCAGCCGTTATTGGACACCTACCAATCAGCCCCAGCATTTT. As protein: CASSRYWTPTNQPQHF.

This chain uses TRBV28 with TRBJ2-1; no firm D call. The V end lost 6 bases, the J end lost 7 bases, and 10 bases lay between the germline ends. There are 12 residues in the CDR3. From germline, CDR1 is MDHEN and CDR2 SYDVKM. The CDR3 is CASSPLLNEQFF. Here the CDR3 DNA reads TGTGCCAGCAGCCCTCTTCTAAATGAGCAGTTCTTC.

CDR3 bases: TGTGCCAGTTCAGGGGTATTTGGAAACACCATATATTTT. This sequence encodes CASSGVFGNTIYF. The chain carries TRBV7-9 and TRBJ1-3; possible D gene TRBD1, 6 bases. Per the germline V gene, CDR1 is SEHNR and CDR2 is FQNEAQ (reference sequence). V shed 9 bases and J shed 3 bases, with 12 bases lying between them. The CDR3 totals 13 residues.

This sequence joins TRBV4-1 and TRBJ2-6; 8 bases agree with TRBD1. V lost 1 base, J lost 0 bases, and 14 bases stayed unmatched. CDR1 is MGHRA, CDR2 YSYEKL, per germline. CDR3 size: 21 residues. The CDR3 protein is CASSQGLLRDRSYSGANVLTF. DNA for the CDR3: TGCGCCAGCAGCCAAGGGCTATTGAGGGACAGGTCCTACTCTGGGGCCAACGTCCTGACTTTC.

The gene calls are TRBV19 and TRBJ2-1, with D tentatively TRBD2 (5 bases). The V gene lost 4 bases and the J gene lost 5 bases, with 15 bases spanning the gap. This CDR3 contains 15 residues. CDR1 and CDR2 (germline): LNHDA, SQIVND (reference sequence). CDR3 in DNA: TGTGCCAGTAGTACGGTCAGGAGGCATGACAATGAGCAGTTCTTC. It codes for CASSTVRRHDNEQFF.

CDR3 loop: CASSFGGRTSSYEQYF. The CDR3 nucleotides read TGTGCCAGCAGTTTCGGGGGTCGGACGAGCTCCTACGAGCAGTACTTC. This sequence joins TRBV28 and TRBJ2-7, with D possibly matching TRBD2 (6 bases). The CDR3 is 16 amino acids. Trimming left V 3 bases short and J 0 bases short, with 15 bases between. Germline CDR1 is MDHEN and CDR2 is SYDVKM.

The genes are TRBV18 and TRBJ2-2, with TRBD1 matching over 7 bases. Germline V CDR1 and CDR2: KGHSH, LQKENI. This CDR3 spans 16 amino acids. V trimming: 2 bases; J trimming: 1 base; junction bases outside the gene matches: 4. The CDR3 sequence: CASSPLQGRNTGELFF. The CDR3, as DNA: TGTGCCAGCTCACCATTACAGGGGCGGAACACCGGGGAGCTGTTTTTT.

The chain links TRBV27 to TRBJ2-3, with D tentatively TRBD2 (5 bases). The length of the CDR3 is 13 residues. Germline V lookup: CDR1 MNHEY, CDR2 SMNVEV (reference sequence). V was shortened by 8 bases and J by 0 bases, with 9 bases between the two germline ends. CDR3 region: CASVGGSTDTQYF. For the CDR3, the DNA is TGTGCCAGCGTAGGCGGGAGCACAGATACGCAGTATTTT.

The chain joins TRBV5-5 to TRBJ1-2; 8 nucleotides line up with TRBD1. Trimming took 5 bases from V and 4 from J; bases not matched to a gene: 10. From germline, CDR1 is SGHKS and CDR2 YYEKEE (reference sequence). The CDR3 spans 15 residues. CDR3 nucleotide sequence: TGTGCCAGCAGGGAGGACAGGGAACAACCCTATGGCTACACCTTC. Protein sequence: CASREDREQPYGYTF.

This clone has only a few counts. The chain employs TRBV29-1 and TRBJ2-1; 9 bases agree with TRBD2. J lost 6 bases, V lost 6 bases, and 6 bases had no gene match. This CDR3 is 13 amino acids long. The V gene's germline CDR1 is SQVTM and CDR2 ANQGSEA. The CDR3 DNA is TGCAGCGTCCGAGCGGGGGGACCCAATGAGCAGTTCTTC. Translating gives CSVRAGGPNEQFF.

This clone was recorded only once. The J gene is TRBJ1-5, the V gene TRBV28, with D perhaps matching TRBD1 (5 bases). The CDR3 consists of 16 residues. V gave up 3 bases and J gave up 3 bases, with 15 bases separating them. Germline lookup yields CDR1 MDHEN and CDR2 SYDVKM. For the CDR3, the DNA is TGTGCCAGCAGTTTCGGTACAATCAGGGACAATCAGCCCCAGCATTTT. The encoded protein is CASSFGTIRDNQPQHF.